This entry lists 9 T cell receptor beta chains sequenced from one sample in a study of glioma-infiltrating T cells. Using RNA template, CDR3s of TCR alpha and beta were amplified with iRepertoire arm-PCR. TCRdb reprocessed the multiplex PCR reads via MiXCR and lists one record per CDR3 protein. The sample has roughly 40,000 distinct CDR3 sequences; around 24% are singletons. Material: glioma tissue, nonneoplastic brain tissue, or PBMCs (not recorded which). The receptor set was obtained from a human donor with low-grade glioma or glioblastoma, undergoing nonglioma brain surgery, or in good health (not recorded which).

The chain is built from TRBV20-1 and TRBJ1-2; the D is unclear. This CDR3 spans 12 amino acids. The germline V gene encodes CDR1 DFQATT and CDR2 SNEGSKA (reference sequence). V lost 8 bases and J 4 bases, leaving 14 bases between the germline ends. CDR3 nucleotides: TGCAGTCCCTTCACACGGAGCTATGGCTACACCTTC. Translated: CSPFTRSYGYTF.

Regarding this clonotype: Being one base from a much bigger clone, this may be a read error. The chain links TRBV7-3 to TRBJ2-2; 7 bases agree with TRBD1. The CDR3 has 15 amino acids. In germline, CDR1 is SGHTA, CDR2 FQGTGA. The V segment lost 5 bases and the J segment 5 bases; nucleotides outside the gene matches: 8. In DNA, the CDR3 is TGTGCCAGCAGCCTACAGGGGTTGTTTACCGGGGAGCTGTTTTTT. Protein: CASSLQGLFTGELFF.

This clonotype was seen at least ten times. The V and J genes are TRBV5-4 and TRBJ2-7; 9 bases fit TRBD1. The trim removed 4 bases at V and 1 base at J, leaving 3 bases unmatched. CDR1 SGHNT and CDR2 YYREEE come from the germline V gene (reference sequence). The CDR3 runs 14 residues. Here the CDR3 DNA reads TGTGCCAGCAGCCAACAGGGGGCTTCCTACGAGCAGTACTTC. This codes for CASSQQGASYEQYF. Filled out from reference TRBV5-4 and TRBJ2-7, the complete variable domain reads ETGVTQSPTHLIKTRGQQVTLRCSSQSGHNTVSWYQQALGQGPQFIFQYYREEENGRGNFPPRFSGLQFPNYSSELNVNALELDDSALYLCASSQQGASYEQYFGPGTRLTVT.

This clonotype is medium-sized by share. CDR3 sequence: CASSLELAQPQHF. For the CDR3, the DNA is TGTGCCAGCAGTTTAGAATTGGCTCAGCCCCAGCATTTT. This chain joins TRBV28 and TRBJ1-5, with D uncertain. Germline V gene data show CDR1 as MDHEN and CDR2 as SYDVKM. Trimming removed 2 bases at V and 6 bases at J, with 8 bases between. The CDR3 runs to 13 residues.

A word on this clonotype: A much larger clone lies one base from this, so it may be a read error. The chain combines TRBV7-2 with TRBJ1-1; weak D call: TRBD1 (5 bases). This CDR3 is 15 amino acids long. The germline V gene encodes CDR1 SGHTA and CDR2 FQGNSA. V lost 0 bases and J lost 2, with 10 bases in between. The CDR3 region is CASSLAWGTNTEAFF. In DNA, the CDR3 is TGTGCCAGCAGCTTAGCCTGGGGGACCAACACTGAAGCTTTCTTT.

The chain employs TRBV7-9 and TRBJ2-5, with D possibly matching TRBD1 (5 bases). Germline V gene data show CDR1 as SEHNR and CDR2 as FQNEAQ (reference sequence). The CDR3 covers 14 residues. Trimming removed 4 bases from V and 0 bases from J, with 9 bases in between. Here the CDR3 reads CASSWGRYQETQYF. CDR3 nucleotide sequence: TGTGCCAGCAGCTGGGGCCGATACCAAGAGACCCAGTACTTC. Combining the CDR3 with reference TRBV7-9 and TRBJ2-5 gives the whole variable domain DTGVSQNPRHKITKRGQNVTFRCDPISEHNRLYWYRQTLGQGPEFLTYFQNEAQLEKSRLLSDRFSAERPKGSFSTLEIQRTEQGDSAMYLCASSWGRYQETQYFGPGTRLLVL.

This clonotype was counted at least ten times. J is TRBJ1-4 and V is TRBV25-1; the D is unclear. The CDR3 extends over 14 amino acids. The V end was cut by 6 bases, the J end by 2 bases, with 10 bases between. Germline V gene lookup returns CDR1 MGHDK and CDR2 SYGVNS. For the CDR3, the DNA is TGTGCCAGCAGGGACGGGCCTACTAATGAAAAACTGTTTTTT. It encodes CASRDGPTNEKLFF.

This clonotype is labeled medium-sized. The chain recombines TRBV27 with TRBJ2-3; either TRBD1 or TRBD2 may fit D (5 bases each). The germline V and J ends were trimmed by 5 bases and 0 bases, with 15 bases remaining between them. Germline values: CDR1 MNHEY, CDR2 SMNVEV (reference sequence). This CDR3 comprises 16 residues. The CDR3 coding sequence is TGTGCCAGCAGTCCCTCCCCGGGGCTCAGCACAGATACGCAGTATTTT. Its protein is CASSPSPGLSTDTQYF.

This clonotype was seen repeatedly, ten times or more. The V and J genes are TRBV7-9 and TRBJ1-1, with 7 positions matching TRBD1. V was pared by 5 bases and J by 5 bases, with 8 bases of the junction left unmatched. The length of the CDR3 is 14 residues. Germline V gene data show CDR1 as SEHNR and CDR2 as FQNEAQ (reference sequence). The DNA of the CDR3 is TGTGCCAGCAGCACCGCAGGGGGGGGGACTGAAGCTTTCTTT. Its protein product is CASSTAGGGTEAFF.